Listed below are T cell receptor beta chains from one sample, sequenced in a study of OX40 agonist ivuxolimab in advanced cancers. Assay used: immunoSEQ multiplex PCR; TCRdb lists only in-frame clones, some missing. Of nearly 35,000 clones detected, around 92% appear once; the ten largest clones hold about 33%. The input for sequencing was CD4+ or CD8+ T cells sorted from blood, taken in a trial of the OX40 agonist ivuxolimab. All receptors derive from an adult with an advanced solid tumor such as melanoma, head and neck, liver or kidney cancer. Both conserved end residues are part of each CDR3. D genes are given only for firm matches. Expanded clones are given a class, and other clones once, few, many or no size at all.

once | NA | TRBJ2-3 | TRBV7-2 | CASSLSVGRPDTQYF | TGTGCCAGCAGCTTAAGCGTCGGGAGACCAGATACGCAGTATTTT
NA | TRBD1 | TRBJ2-5 | TRBV7-3 | CASSLTPGTGYARETQYF | TGTGCCAGCAGCTTAACCCCCGGGACAGGGTATGCTCGAGAGACCCAGTACTTC
once | NA | TRBJ2-1 | TRBV27 | CASGRKVNEQFF | TGTGCCAGCGGGAGAAAGGTCAATGAGCAGTTCTTC
NA | NA | TRBJ2-5 | TRBV7-6 | CASSSKRVEETQYF | TGTGCCAGCAGCTCTAAGCGGGTAGAAGAGACCCAGTACTTC
NA | NA | TRBJ2-3 | TRBV7-2 | CASSSGVTSTDTQYF | TGTGCCAGCAGCTCTGGGGTCACTAGCACAGATACGCAGTATTTT
NA | NA | TRBJ1-1 | TRBV13 | CASSWTRDLNTEAFF | TGTGCCAGCAGCTGGACGAGAGACCTGAACACTGAAGCTTTCTTT
NA | TRBD2 | TRBJ2-3 | TRBV27 | CASTSQLAGGLYF | TGTGCCAGCACCTCCCAACTAGCGGGAGGTCTGTATTTT
NA | TRBD2 | TRBJ2-7 | TRBV9 | CASSVGAGWSYGQYF | TGTGCCAGCAGCGTAGGAGCGGGGTGGTCCTACGGGCAGTACTTC
NA | TRBD2 | TRBJ2-3 | TRBV6-1 | CASSARTSGDTDTQYF | TGTGCCAGCAGTGCTCGGACTAGCGGGGACACAGATACGCAGTATTTT
NA | TRBD2 | TRBJ2-7 | TRBV6-5 | CASSYLAGVYEQYF | TGTGCCAGCAGTTACCTAGCGGGGGTCTACGAGCAGTACTTC
once | TRBD1 | TRBJ1-4 | TRBV4-1 | CASSPGQGARASNEKLFF | TGCGCCAGCAGCCCGGGACAGGGGGCGCGGGCGAGTAATGAAAAACTGTTTTTT
NA | NA | TRBJ2-1 | TRBV12-2 | CASRLGRNEQFF | TGTGCAAGTCGCTTAGGGCGTAATGAGCAGTTCTTC
NA | TRBD1 | TRBJ1-2 | TRBV9 | CASSLSRDRAYYGYTF | TGTGCCAGCAGCTTAAGCCGCGACAGGGCTTACTATGGCTACACCTTC
NA | NA | TRBJ2-1 | TRBV27 | CASSSGRGPNEQFF | TGTGCCAGCAGTTCAGGGAGGGGGCCCAATGAGCAGTTCTTC
NA | NA | TRBJ2-2 | TRBV7-9 | CASSPTEIGELFF | TGTGCCAGCAGCCCAACGGAAATCGGGGAGCTGTTTTTT
NA | NA | TRBJ2-7 | TRBV10-2 | CASSEGSNAYEQYF | TGCGCCAGCAGTGAGGGGAGCAACGCCTACGAGCAGTACTTC
NA | TRBD2 | TRBJ2-2 | TRBV9 | CASSVEAGGPTGELFF | TGTGCCAGCAGCGTAGAGGCGGGAGGGCCCACCGGGGAGCTGTTTTTT
NA | NA | TRBJ2-2 | TRBV7-2 | CASSLSGELFF | TGTGCCAGCAGCTTAAGCGGGGAGCTGTTTTTT
NA | NA | TRBJ2-1 | TRBV5-6 | CASVAAYNEQFF | TGTGCCAGTGTAGCGGCCTACAATGAGCAGTTCTTC
NA | NA | TRBJ1-1 | TRBV5-6 | CASSLLIMNTEAFF | TGTGCCAGCAGTTTACTGATAATGAACACTGAAGCTTTCTTT
NA | TRBD2 | TRBJ2-2 | TRBV5-6 | CASSLGTSGSRGTGELFF | TGTGCCAGCAGCTTAGGGACTAGCGGGAGTAGGGGCACCGGGGAGCTGTTTTTT
NA | NA | TRBJ2-7 | TRBV15 | CATSTKLGRGEQYF | TGTGCCACCAGCACTAAATTAGGCCGCGGCGAGCAGTACTTC
NA | TRBD1 | TRBJ2-7 | TRBV29-1 | CSVRQGPYEQYF | TGCAGCGTGAGACAGGGCCCCTACGAGCAGTACTTC
once | NA | TRBJ1-2 | TRBV6-5 | CASRRTTGYGYTF | TGTGCCAGCAGACGCACGACAGGTTATGGCTACACCTTC
once | TRBD1 | TRBJ1-1 | TRBV7-9 | CASSGSTGGPKVNTEAFF | TGTGCCAGCAGCGGATCGACAGGGGGCCCAAAAGTGAACACTGAAGCTTTCTTT
NA | NA | TRBJ2-7 | TRBV25-1 | CASSDPGVHYEQYF | TGTGCCAGCAGTGATCCGGGGGTGCACTACGAGCAGTACTTC
NA | NA | TRBJ2-7 | TRBV28 | CASSPPDNYEQYF | TGTGCCAGCAGTCCGCCGGACAACTACGAGCAGTACTTC
NA | TRBD2 | TRBJ2-7 | TRBV27 | CASSPGLAGADSFYEQYF | TGTGCCAGCAGCCCCGGACTAGCGGGAGCGGATTCTTTCTACGAGCAGTACTTC
NA | TRBD1 | TRBJ2-7 | TRBV4-3 | CASSQAGQGIYEQYF | TGCGCCAGCAGCCAGGCGGGACAGGGTATTTACGAGCAGTACTTC
NA | NA | TRBJ1-1 | TRBV5-1 | CASIKEGINTEAFF | TGCGCCAGCATCAAGGAGGGTATAAACACTGAAGCTTTCTTT
NA | NA | TRBJ1-3 | TRBV10-2 | CASSGTFGPGNTIYF | TGCGCCAGCAGTGGAACTTTTGGACCTGGAAACACCATATATTTT
NA | NA | TRBJ2-1 | TRBV19 | CASSPASSTWVF | TGTGCCAGTAGTCCCGCCTCTAGCACTTGGGTCTTC
NA | NA | TRBJ2-3 | TRBV6-6 | CAGSPSGSTDTQYF | TGTGCCGGCTCCCCCAGCGGGAGCACAGATACGCAGTATTTT
NA | NA | TRBJ2-7 | TRBV28 | CASMGWGNRTYEQYF | TGTGCCAGCATGGGATGGGGGAACAGAACCTACGAGCAGTACTTC
once | TRBD2 | TRBJ2-7 | TRBV30 | CAWSRGLADYEQYF | TGTGCCTGGAGTCGGGGACTAGCGGACTACGAGCAGTACTTC
NA | NA | TRBJ2-4 | TRBV2 | CASERGEGQYF | TGTGCCAGTGAGAGGGGAGAAGGGCAGTACTTC
NA | NA | TRBJ2-7 | TRBV4-3 | CASSQVLNTGEQYF | TGCGCCAGCAGCCAAGTCCTCAATACCGGCGAGCAGTACTTC
NA | NA | TRBJ1-1 | TRBV7-2 | CASSLEFGTEAFF | TGTGCCAGCAGCTTGGAATTCGGCACTGAAGCTTTCTTT
NA | TRBD1 | TRBJ1-1 | TRBV6-1 | CASYTRQGWDTEAFF | TGTGCCAGTTACACAAGACAGGGTTGGGACACTGAAGCTTTCTTT
NA | NA | TRBJ1-1 | TRBV28 | CASSFLGFENTEAFF | TGTGCCAGCAGTTTTCTAGGGTTCGAGAACACTGAAGCTTTCTTT
NA | TRBD1 | TRBJ2-7 | TRBV5-6 | CASSLNVGQGVPYEQYF | TGTGCCAGCAGCCTGAATGTCGGACAGGGGGTACCGTACGAGCAGTACTTC
NA | NA | TRBJ1-2 | TRBV4-1 | CASSQASSGQVIGYTF | TGCGCCAGCAGCCAAGCTTCTTCGGGACAAGTGATTGGCTACACCTTC
NA | TRBD2 | TRBJ2-1 | TRBV13 | CASSFGTRSYEQFF | TGTGCCAGCAGCTTCGGGACTAGGAGCTATGAGCAGTTCTTC
NA | NA | TRBJ2-4 | TRBV10-2 | CASSEQTLAKNIQYF | TGCGCCAGCAGTGAGCAGACTTTAGCCAAAAACATTCAGTACTTC
NA | NA | TRBJ2-7 | TRBV29-1 | CSVGRPGLPPEQYF | TGCAGCGTTGGCCGACCGGGCCTCCCTCCGGAGCAGTACTTC
NA | NA | TRBJ2-1 | TRBV2 | CASRASGGFNEQFF | TGTGCCAGCAGGGCAAGTGGGGGCTTCAATGAGCAGTTCTTC
NA | TRBD1 | TRBJ1-4 | TRBV9 | CASSAGQSDEKLFF | TGTGCCAGCAGCGCGGGACAGAGCGATGAAAAACTGTTTTTT
NA | NA | TRBJ2-7 | TRBV5-6 | CASSLARDTFEQYF | TGTGCCAGCAGCTTGGCCCGGGACACCTTCGAGCAGTACTTC
NA | NA | TRBJ2-5 | TRBV28 | CASSLTLGTNYGKTQYF | TGTGCCAGCAGTCTAACCCTCGGGACAAACTACGGGAAGACCCAGTACTTC
NA | NA | TRBJ2-1 | TRBV27 | CASGYPYNEQFF | TGTGCCAGCGGGTACCCTTACAATGAGCAGTTCTTC